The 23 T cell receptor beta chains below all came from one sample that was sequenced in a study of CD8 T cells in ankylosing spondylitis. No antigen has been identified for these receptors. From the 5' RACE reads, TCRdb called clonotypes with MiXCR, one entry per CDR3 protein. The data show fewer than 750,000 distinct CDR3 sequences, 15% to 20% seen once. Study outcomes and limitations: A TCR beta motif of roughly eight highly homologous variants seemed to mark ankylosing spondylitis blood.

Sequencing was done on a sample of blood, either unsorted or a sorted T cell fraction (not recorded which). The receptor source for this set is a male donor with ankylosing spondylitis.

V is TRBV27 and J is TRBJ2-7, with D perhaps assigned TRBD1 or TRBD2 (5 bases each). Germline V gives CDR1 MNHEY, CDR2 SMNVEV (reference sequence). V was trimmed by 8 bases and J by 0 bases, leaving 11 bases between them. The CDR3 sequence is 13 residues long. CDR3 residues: CASGTANSYEQYF. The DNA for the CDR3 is TGTGCCAGCGGGACGGCTAACTCCTACGAGCAGTACTTC.

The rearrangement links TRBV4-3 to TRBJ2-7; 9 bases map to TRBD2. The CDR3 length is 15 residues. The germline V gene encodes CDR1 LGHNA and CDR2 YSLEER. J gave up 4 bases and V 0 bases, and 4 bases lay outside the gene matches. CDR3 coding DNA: TGCGCCAGCAGCCAAGATAGCGGGAGATTTTACGAGCAGTACTTC. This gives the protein CASSQDSGRFYEQYF.

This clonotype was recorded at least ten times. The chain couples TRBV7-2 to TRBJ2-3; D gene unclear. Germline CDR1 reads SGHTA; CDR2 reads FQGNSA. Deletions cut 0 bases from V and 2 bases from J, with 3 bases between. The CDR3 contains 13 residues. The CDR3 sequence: CASSLAVTDTQYF. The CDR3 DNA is TGTGCCAGCAGCTTAGCGGTCACAGATACGCAGTATTTT.

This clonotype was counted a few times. The DNA of the CDR3 is TGTGCCAGCAGTACTAGCCAGGGGGCGGACGGGGAGCTGTTTTTT. It specifies CASSTSQGADGELFF. This chain uses TRBV6-5 with TRBJ2-2; 8 bases align to TRBD1. Germline CDR1 MNHEY, CDR2 SVGAGI. This CDR3 spans 15 amino acids. J lost 7 bases, V lost 5 bases, and 9 bases had no gene match.

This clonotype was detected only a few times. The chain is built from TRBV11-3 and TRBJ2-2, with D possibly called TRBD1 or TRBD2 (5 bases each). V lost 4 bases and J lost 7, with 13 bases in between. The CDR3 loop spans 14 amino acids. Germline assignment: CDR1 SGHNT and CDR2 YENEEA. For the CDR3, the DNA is TGTGCCAGCAGCTCCGGGACGACTTTCGGGGAGCTGTTTTTT. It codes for CASSSGTTFGELFF.

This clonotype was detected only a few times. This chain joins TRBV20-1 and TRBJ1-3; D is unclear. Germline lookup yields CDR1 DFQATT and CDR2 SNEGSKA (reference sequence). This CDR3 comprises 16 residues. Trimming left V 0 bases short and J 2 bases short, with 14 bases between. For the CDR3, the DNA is TGCAGTGCTAGAGATGAGGAGGGTCGGGCTGGAAACACCATATATTTT. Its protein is CSARDEEGRAGNTIYF.

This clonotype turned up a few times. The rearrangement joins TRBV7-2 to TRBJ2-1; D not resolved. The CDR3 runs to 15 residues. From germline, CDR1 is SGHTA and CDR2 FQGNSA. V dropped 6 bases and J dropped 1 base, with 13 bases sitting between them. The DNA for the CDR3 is TGTGCCAGCAGTCCGCTGGACCGATCCTACAATGAGCAGTTCTTC. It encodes CASSPLDRSYNEQFF. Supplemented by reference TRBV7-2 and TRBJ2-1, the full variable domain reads GAGVSQSPSNKVTEKGKDVELRCDPISGHTALYWYRQSLGQGLEFLIYFQGNSAPDKSGLPSDRFSAERTGGSVSTLTIQRTQQEDSAVYLCASSPLDRSYNEQFFGPGTRLTVL.

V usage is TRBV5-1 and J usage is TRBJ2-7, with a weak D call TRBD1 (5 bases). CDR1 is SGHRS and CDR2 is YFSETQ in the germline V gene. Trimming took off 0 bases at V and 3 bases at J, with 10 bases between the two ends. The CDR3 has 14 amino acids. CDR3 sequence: CASSLGGGYYEQYF. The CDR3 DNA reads TGCGCCAGCAGCTTGGGGGGCGGCTACTACGAGCAGTACTTC.

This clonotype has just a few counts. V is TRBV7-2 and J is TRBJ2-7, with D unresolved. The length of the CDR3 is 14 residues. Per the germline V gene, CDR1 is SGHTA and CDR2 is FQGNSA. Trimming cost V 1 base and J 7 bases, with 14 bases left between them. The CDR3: CASSLDVRQGEQYF. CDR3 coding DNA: TGTGCCAGCAGCTTAGACGTCAGGCAAGGGGAGCAGTACTTC.

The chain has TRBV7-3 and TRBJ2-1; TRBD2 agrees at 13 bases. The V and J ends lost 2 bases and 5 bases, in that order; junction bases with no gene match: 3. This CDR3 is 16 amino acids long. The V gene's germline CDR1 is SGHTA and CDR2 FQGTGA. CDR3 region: CASSLVGTSGNNEQFF. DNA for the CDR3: TGTGCCAGCAGCTTAGTCGGGACTAGCGGGAACAATGAGCAGTTCTTC.

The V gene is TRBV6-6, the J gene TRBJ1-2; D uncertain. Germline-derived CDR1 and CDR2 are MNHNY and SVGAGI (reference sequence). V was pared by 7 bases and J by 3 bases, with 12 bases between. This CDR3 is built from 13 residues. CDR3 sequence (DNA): TGTGCCAGCACCCTAGGGTCCCACTATGGCTACACCTTC. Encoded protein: CASTLGSHYGYTF.

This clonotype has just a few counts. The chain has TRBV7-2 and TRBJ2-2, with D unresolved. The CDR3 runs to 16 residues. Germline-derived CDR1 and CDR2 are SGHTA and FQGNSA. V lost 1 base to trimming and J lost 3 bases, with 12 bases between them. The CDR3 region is CASSLVARSYTGELFF. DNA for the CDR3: TGTGCCAGCAGCTTAGTCGCCAGGAGCTACACCGGGGAGCTGTTTTTT.

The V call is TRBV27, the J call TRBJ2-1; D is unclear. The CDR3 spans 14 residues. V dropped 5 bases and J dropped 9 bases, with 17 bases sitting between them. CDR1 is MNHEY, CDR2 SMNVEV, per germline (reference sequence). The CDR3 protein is CASSPSSVGGEQFF. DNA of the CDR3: TGTGCCAGCAGTCCCTCTTCGGTGGGTGGTGAGCAGTTCTTC.

CDR3 in DNA: TGTGCCAGCAGTCCGGAGCCTTATGGTGGGTCCTACGAGCAGTACTTC. It is translated as CASSPEPYGGSYEQYF. V is TRBV12-3 or TRBV12-4 and J is TRBJ2-7; D gene unclear. Between the trimmed V and J ends, which lost 5 bases and 1 base, there was a span of 18 bases. The CDR3 has 16 residues.

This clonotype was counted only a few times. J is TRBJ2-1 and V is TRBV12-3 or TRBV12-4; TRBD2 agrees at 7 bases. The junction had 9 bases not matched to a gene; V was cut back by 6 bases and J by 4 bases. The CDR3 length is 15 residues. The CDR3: CASSNLADGYNEQFF. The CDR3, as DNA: TGTGCCAGCAGCAACCTAGCGGACGGGTACAATGAGCAGTTCTTC.

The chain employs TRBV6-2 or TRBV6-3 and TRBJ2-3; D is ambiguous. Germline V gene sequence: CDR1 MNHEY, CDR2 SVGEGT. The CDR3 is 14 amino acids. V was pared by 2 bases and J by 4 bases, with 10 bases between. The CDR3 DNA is TGTGCCAGCAGTTACGATGCGGAGTCAGATACGCAGTATTTT. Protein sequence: CASSYDAESDTQYF.

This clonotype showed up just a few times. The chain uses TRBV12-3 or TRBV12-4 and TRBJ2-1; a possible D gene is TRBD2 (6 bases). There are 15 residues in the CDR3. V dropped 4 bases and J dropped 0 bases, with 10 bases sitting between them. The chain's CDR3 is CASSSWGDSYNEQFF. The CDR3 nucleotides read TGTGCCAGCAGTTCCTGGGGGGACTCCTACAATGAGCAGTTCTTC.

The CDR3 protein is CASSYPRTGGSPLHF. The CDR3 nucleotides read TGTGCCAGCAGTTACCCCAGGACTGGGGGATCACCCCTCCACTTT. The gene calls are TRBV6-2 or TRBV6-3 and TRBJ1-6, with a tentative D call TRBD1 (5 bases). Germline assignment: CDR1 MNHEY and CDR2 SVGEGT. Trimming cost V 2 bases and J 10 bases, with 15 bases left between them. The CDR3 spans 15 residues.

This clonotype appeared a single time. The CDR3 is CASSSTRGANEQFF. In DNA, the CDR3 is TGTGCCAGCAGCTCAACGCGGGGGGCGAATGAGCAGTTCTTC. The chain is built from TRBV7-3 and TRBJ2-1; 8 nucleotides match TRBD2. Germline CDR1 SGHTA, CDR2 FQGTGA. V gave up 4 bases and J gave up 7 bases; unmatched junction bases: 6. The length of the CDR3 is 14 residues.

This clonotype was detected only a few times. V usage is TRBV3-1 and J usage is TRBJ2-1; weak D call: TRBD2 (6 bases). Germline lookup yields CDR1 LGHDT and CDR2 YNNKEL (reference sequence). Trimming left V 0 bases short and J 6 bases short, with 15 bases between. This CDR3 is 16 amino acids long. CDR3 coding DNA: TGTGCCAGCAGCCAAGATTCGGGAGTTCCTAGCAATGAGCAGTTCTTC. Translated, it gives CASSQDSGVPSNEQFF.

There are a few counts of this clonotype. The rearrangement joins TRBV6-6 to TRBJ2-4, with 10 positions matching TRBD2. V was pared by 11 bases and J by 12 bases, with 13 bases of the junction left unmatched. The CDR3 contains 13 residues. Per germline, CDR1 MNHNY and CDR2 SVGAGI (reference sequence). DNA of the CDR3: TGTGCCGGAAGCGGGGGGGCCGGTCGGGGTCAGTACTTC. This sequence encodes CAGSGGAGRGQYF.

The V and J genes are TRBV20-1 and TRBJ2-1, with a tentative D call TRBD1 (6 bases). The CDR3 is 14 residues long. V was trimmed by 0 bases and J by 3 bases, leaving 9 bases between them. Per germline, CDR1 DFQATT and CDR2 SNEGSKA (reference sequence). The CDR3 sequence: CSAREGTNYNEQFF. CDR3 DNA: TGCAGTGCTAGAGAAGGGACAAACTACAATGAGCAGTTCTTC.

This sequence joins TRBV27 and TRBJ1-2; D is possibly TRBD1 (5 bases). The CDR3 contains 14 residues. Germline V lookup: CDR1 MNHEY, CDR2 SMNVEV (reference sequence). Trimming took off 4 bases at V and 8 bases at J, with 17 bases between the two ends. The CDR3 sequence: CASSYTGHSGGYTF. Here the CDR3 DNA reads TGTGCCAGCAGTTACACGGGGCATTCAGGCGGCTACACCTTC.